This T cell receptor beta chain is drawn from a study of blood T cell repertoires in COVID-19. Trimming left V 5 bases short and J 5 bases short, with 24 bases between. CDR1 LGHDT and CDR2 YNNKEL come from the germline V gene (reference sequence). This CDR3 is built from 17 residues. The table came from immunoSEQ multiplex PCR; TCRdb's copy has only in-frame clones and leaves some out. The table shows 250,000 or so clones, with about 90% occurring only once. This chain uses TRBV3-1 (or the pseudogene TRBV3-2) with TRBJ1-2; perhaps TRBD1 as D (6 bases). The TCR comes from a man aged 18 to 35 with active or convalescent COVID-19. The sequencing sample was made of peripheral blood. The CDR3 DNA sequence: TGTGCCAGCAGCAGGGCCAGACTTGACAGGCACCATTATGGCTACACCTTC. Translated, it gives CASSRARLDRHHYGYTF.